This TCR beta chain was captured in a study of radiotherapy plus CTLA-4 blockade in lung cancer. Looking at the study overall: With about a third of patients having disease control, objective responses were seen in approximately 19%. General study findings and limits: Alongside interferon-beta, early blood T cell clone dynamics were reportedly the best predictor of response. In blood, tumor-derived TCR clones expanded after radiotherapy plus ipilimumab.

Germline V gene data show CDR1 as SGHTS and CDR2 as YDEGEE. This CDR3 has 16 amino acids. V dropped 1 base and J dropped 5; count of bases not matched to a gene: 11. In regard to this clone: Antigen unknown.

Sequencing was performed with immunoSEQ multiplex PCR; in TCRdb, only in-frame clones are kept and a portion is missing. The sample carries roughly 59,000 clones, less than 75% recorded once. Chemo-refractory metastatic non-small-cell lung cancer patients underwent focal radiation alongside CTLA-4 blockade with ipilimumab. The chain has TRBV5-8 and TRBJ2-7; 8 bases match TRBD1. Material: peripheral blood, obtained from a patient treated with radiotherapy plus ipilimumab. The TCR was taken from a human donor with non-small cell lung cancer whose response to radiotherapy plus ipilimumab could not be evaluated. CDR3 bases: TGTGCCAGCAGCTTGCTCAGGCCGGGACAGGTAAACGAGCAGTACTTC. Its protein product is CASSLLRPGQVNEQYF.